The rows below give T cell receptor beta chains drawn from one sample of a study of blood T cells in healthy people across ages. One entry per CDR3 protein results from TCRdb running MiXCR on the 5' RACE reads. The sample lists hundreds of thousands of distinct CDR3 sequences; around 25% were seen once. In addition, the sample was reused for a study of T cells of mothers and their children.

Specimen: blood. The source of these receptors is a boy younger than 18 in good health. Both conserved end residues are part of each CDR3. D genes are given only for firm matches. Size values are once, few and many counts, or a class for expanded clones, and some rows have none.

J gene | clone size | V gene | D gene | CDR3 protein | CDR3 DNA
TRBJ1-2 | few | TRBV28 | TRBD1 | CASSLSGDSVKTF | TGTGCCAGCAGTTTATCGGGGGACAGCGTGAAGACTTTC
TRBJ2-2 | NA | TRBV2 | TRBD1 | CASSGQGPGELFF | TGTGCCAGCAGTGGACAGGGGCCCGGGGAGCTGTTTTTT
TRBJ2-7 | few | TRBV5-1 | TRBD2 | CASSSGTSLIYEQYF | TGCGCCAGCAGCTCCGGGACTAGTCTTATCTACGAGCAGTACTTC
TRBJ1-3 | NA | TRBV28 | TRBD1 | CASSWDSSGNTIYF | TGTGCCAGCAGTTGGGACAGCTCTGGAAACACCATATATTTT
TRBJ2-5 | few | TRBV5-1 | TRBD1 | CASSLARDRWGDTRVWF | TGCGCCAGCAGCTTGGCCAGGGACAGGTGGGGAGATACAAGAGTTTGGTTC
TRBJ2-1 | few | TRBV29-1 | NA | CSVAGIGEQFF | TGCAGCGTTGCGGGTATCGGTGAGCAGTTCTTC
TRBJ1-5 | NA | TRBV4-2 | NA | CASSQDRSGPQPQHF | TGTGCCAGCAGCCAAGATCGGTCCGGGCCCCAGCCCCAGCATTTT
TRBJ2-3 | few | TRBV12-3/TRBV12-4 | TRBD1 | CAAGQGPTDTQYF | TGTGCCGCCGGACAGGGCCCGACAGATACGCAGTATTTT
TRBJ1-2 | few | TRBV11-2 | NA | CASSSGGTPAHYGYTF | TGTGCCAGCAGCTCCGGTGGGACCCCTGCACACTATGGCTACACCTTC
TRBJ2-1 | NA | TRBV20-1 | NA | CSPSEGTNEQFF | TGCAGTCCTTCTGAGGGGACCAATGAGCAGTTCTTC
TRBJ1-5 | NA | TRBV5-1 | NA | CASSLAGNSNQPQHF | TGCGCCAGCAGCTTGGCAGGGAATAGCAATCAGCCCCAGCATTTT
TRBJ2-2 | NA | TRBV3-1 | NA | CASSRGSSGELFF | TGTGCCAGCAGCCGAGGGTCTAGCGGGGAGCTGTTTTTT
TRBJ2-4 | NA | TRBV20-1 | NA | CSAVGHTGDIQYF | TGCAGTGCCGTGGGGCATACCGGAGACATTCAGTACTTC
TRBJ2-5 | NA | TRBV7-9 | TRBD1 | CASTPQGARETQYF | TGTGCCAGCACCCCCCAGGGGGCCAGAGAGACCCAGTACTTC
TRBJ2-7 | once | TRBV20-1 | NA | CSARDIGRYEQYF | TGCAGTGCTAGGGATATCGGTCGTTACGAGCAGTACTTC
TRBJ2-1 | few | TRBV28 | NA | CASSPKKLGTESYNEQFF | TGTGCCAGCAGTCCCAAAAAATTAGGGACTGAGAGTTACAATGAGCAGTTCTTC
TRBJ2-1 | NA | TRBV14 | NA | CASSQRTGHYNEQFF | TGTGCCAGCAGCCAGCGTACGGGCCATTACAATGAGCAGTTCTTC
TRBJ1-3 | few | TRBV20-1 | NA | CSARDPDSFSGNTIYF | TGCAGTGCTAGAGATCCGGACTCTTTCTCTGGAAACACCATATATTTT
TRBJ2-7 | NA | TRBV28 | TRBD1 | CASSDRGTSYEQYF | TGTGCCAGCAGCGACAGGGGTACATCCTACGAGCAGTACTTC
TRBJ2-7 | few | TRBV7-9 | NA | CASSSAGLGEQYF | TGTGCCAGCAGCTCTGCGGGATTGGGGGAGCAGTACTTC
TRBJ2-7 | NA | TRBV29-1 | NA | CSPGGGNNYEQYF | TGCAGCCCCGGGGGAGGCAACAACTACGAGCAGTACTTC
TRBJ2-2 | few | TRBV28 | NA | CASSLPGATNTGELFF | TGTGCCAGCAGTTTGCCGGGAGCAACAAACACCGGGGAGCTGTTTTTT
TRBJ2-3 | few | TRBV11-2 | NA | CASSSRVRSSTDTQYF | TGTGCCAGCAGCTCCCGCGTCCGTTCTAGCACAGACACGCAGTATTTT
TRBJ2-2 | NA | TRBV5-1 | TRBD1 | CASSTQGYRMVGELFF | TGCGCCAGCAGCACACAGGGGTACAGGATGGTCGGGGAGCTGTTTTTT
TRBJ1-2 | NA | TRBV19 | NA | CASSLDRTDYGYTF | TGTGCCAGTAGCCTTGACAGAACCGACTATGGCTACACCTTC
TRBJ2-7 | NA | TRBV20-1 | NA | CSARVAGKEQYF | TGCAGTGCTAGAGTCGCAGGGAAAGAGCAGTACTTC
TRBJ2-5 | NA | TRBV29-1 | TRBD1 | CSVDRDRGQETQYF | TGCAGCGTAGACCGGGACAGGGGCCAGGAGACCCAGTACTTC
TRBJ2-1 | NA | TRBV11-3 | NA | CASSGTEAYNEQFF | TGTGCCAGCAGCGGGACCGAAGCCTACAATGAGCAGTTCTTC
TRBJ2-6 | NA | TRBV6-1 | NA | CASSGTNSGANVLTF | TGTGCCAGCAGTGGGACAAACTCTGGGGCCAACGTCCTGACTTTC
TRBJ2-7 | NA | TRBV6-6 | NA | CASSYSTPSSSYEQYF | TGTGCCAGCAGTTACTCGACGCCCAGCAGCTCCTACGAGCAGTACTTC
TRBJ2-7 | NA | TRBV4-2 | TRBD2 | CASSQLGLAGRNSYEQYF | TGTGCCAGCAGCCAGCTGGGACTAGCGGGGCGAAACTCCTACGAGCAGTACTTC
TRBJ1-4 | few | TRBV3-1 | NA | CASSEEPGWVNEKLFF | TGTGCCAGCAGCGAAGAACCCGGTTGGGTTAATGAAAAACTGTTTTTT
TRBJ2-1 | many | TRBV20-1 | NA | CSARGGNEQFF | TGCAGTGCTAGGGGGGGCAATGAGCAGTTCTTC
TRBJ1-5 | few | TRBV6-2/TRBV6-3 | NA | CASSSPSGIVETSRNQPQHF | TGTGCCAGCAGTTCCCCATCGGGAATCGTCGAGACATCTCGAAATCAGCCCCAGCATTTT
TRBJ2-1 | few | TRBV6-2/TRBV6-3 | TRBD2 | CASSSTASGGGPRQFF | TGTGCCAGCAGTTCCACTGCTAGCGGGGGGGGCCCCAGGCAGTTCTTC
TRBJ2-7 | NA | TRBV3-1 | NA | CASSRDTNYEQYF | TGTGCCAGCAGCCGGGACACCAACTACGAGCAGTACTTC
TRBJ2-2 | few | TRBV20-1 | TRBD2 | CSARASGGPNTGELFF | TGCAGTGCTAGAGCCAGCGGGGGCCCTAACACCGGGGAGCTGTTTTTT
TRBJ2-2 | NA | TRBV24-1 | TRBD1 | CATSDFSGQANTGELFF | TGTGCCACCAGTGATTTTTCGGGACAGGCGAACACCGGGGAGCTGTTTTTT
TRBJ2-1 | few | TRBV4-3 | NA | CASSLHPRNNEQFF | TGCGCCAGCAGTCTACACCCCCGAAACAATGAGCAGTTCTTC
TRBJ2-1 | NA | TRBV5-1 | TRBD1 | CASSWQGESYNEQFF | TGCGCCAGCAGCTGGCAGGGGGAATCCTACAATGAGCAGTTCTTC
TRBJ2-1 | NA | TRBV5-7 | TRBD1 | CAGSHDRGPYNEQFF | TGTGCCGGCAGCCACGACAGGGGACCCTACAATGAGCAGTTCTTC
TRBJ2-3 | NA | TRBV28 | NA | CASSTGSSGTDTQYF | TGTGCCAGCAGTACTGGATCTAGCGGCACAGATACGCAGTATTTT
TRBJ1-5 | once | TRBV12-5 | TRBD1 | CASGSAPGQGTQPQHF | TGTGCTAGTGGTTCTGCCCCGGGACAGGGTACACAGCCCCAGCATTTT
TRBJ1-4 | few | TRBV29-1 | NA | CSSKSGEKLFF | TGCAGCTCTAAGTCGGGGGAAAAACTGTTTTTT
TRBJ1-1 | NA | TRBV6-6 | NA | CASSYSGPTENTEAFF | TGTGCCAGCAGTTACTCTGGCCCCACAGAGAACACTGAAGCTTTCTTT
TRBJ2-3 | few | TRBV4-3 | TRBD2 | CASSQEPPPAGVSDTQYF | TGCGCCAGCAGCCAAGAGCCCCCCCCAGCGGGGGTTTCAGATACGCAGTATTTT
TRBJ1-6 | NA | TRBV27 | TRBD1 | CASSFDRARNSPLHF | TGTGCCAGCAGTTTCGACAGGGCGAGAAATTCACCCCTCCACTTT
TRBJ2-1 | NA | TRBV6-2/TRBV6-3 | TRBD2 | CASRSGLANSYNEQFF | TGTGCCAGCAGAAGTGGACTAGCGAACTCCTACAATGAGCAGTTCTTC
TRBJ1-1 | few | TRBV29-1 | NA | CSVVSLEAFF | TGCAGCGTTGTTTCCCTTGAAGCTTTCTTT
TRBJ1-2 | few | TRBV7-9 | NA | CASSLAPETNHGYTF | TGTGCCAGCAGCTTAGCGCCAGAAACTAACCATGGCTACACCTTC
TRBJ1-5 | NA | TRBV19 | NA | CASSIVGQIDQPQHF | TGTGCCAGTAGTATCGTAGGACAGATTGATCAGCCCCAGCATTTT
TRBJ1-1 | few | TRBV12-3/TRBV12-4 | NA | CASRPGERRRINTEAFF | TGTGCCAGCAGACCCGGCGAGCGCAGGAGGATTAACACTGAAGCTTTCTTT
TRBJ2-7 | NA | TRBV5-6 | NA | CASSLDMAEPDDEQYF | TGTGCCAGCAGCTTGGATATGGCGGAACCGGACGACGAGCAGTACTTC
TRBJ2-5 | NA | TRBV27 | TRBD2 | CASSFRLAGGSETQYF | TGTGCCAGCAGTTTCAGATTAGCGGGAGGTAGTGAGACCCAGTACTTC
TRBJ2-3 | few | TRBV12-3/TRBV12-4 | TRBD2 | CASSFLSSGGPAQDTQYF | TGTGCCAGCAGTTTTCTGTCTAGCGGGGGGCCGGCACAAGATACGCAGTATTTT
TRBJ2-3 | NA | TRBV3-1 | NA | CASSQVLTGTLWETDTQYF | TGTGCCAGCAGCCAAGTTTTGACAGGGACTCTATGGGAAACAGATACGCAGTATTTT
TRBJ2-4 | NA | TRBV10-3 | NA | CAISESVTGSGNIQYF | TGTGCCATCAGTGAGTCCGTAACAGGGTCGGGAAACATTCAGTACTTC
TRBJ2-7 | NA | TRBV28 | NA | CATDPQGFAGCEQYF | TGTGCCACGGACCCCCAGGGTTTTGCGGGGTGTGAGCAGTACTTC
TRBJ2-7 | NA | TRBV20-1 | NA | CSAVVQGSYEQYF | TGCAGTGCGGTAGTACAGGGATCCTACGAGCAGTACTTC
TRBJ2-6 | NA | TRBV7-3 | NA | CASSPYSYGAGANVLTF | TGTGCCAGCAGCCCCTACAGTTACGGGGCTGGGGCCAACGTCCTGACTTTC